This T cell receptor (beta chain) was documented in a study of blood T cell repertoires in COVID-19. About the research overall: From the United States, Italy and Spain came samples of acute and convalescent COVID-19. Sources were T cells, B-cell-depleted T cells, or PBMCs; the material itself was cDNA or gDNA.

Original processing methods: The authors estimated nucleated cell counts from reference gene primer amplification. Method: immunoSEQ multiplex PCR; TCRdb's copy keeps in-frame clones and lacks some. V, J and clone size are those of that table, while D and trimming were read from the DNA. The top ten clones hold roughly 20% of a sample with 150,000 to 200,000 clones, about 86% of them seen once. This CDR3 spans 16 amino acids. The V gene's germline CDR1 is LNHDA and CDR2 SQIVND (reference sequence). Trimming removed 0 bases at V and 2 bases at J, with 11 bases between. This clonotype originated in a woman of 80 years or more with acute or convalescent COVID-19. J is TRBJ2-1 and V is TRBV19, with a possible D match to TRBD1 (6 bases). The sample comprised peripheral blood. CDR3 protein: CASSIDLRTAYNEQFF. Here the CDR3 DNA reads TGTGCCAGTAGTATAGATCTCAGGACAGCCTACAATGAGCAGTTCTTC.